This T cell receptor beta chain derives from a study of T cell responses to AZD1222 COVID-19 vaccine. Overall study findings and caveats: Regions 160-218 and 743-854 held dominance among vaccine-associated CD4 TCRs, which spanned spike. Sampled repertoires all dated from after the peak T cell response. Donors were mostly white British, more females; clonal diversity possibly underestimated.

In regard to this clone: Its antigen remains unknown.

This CDR3 has 13 amino acids. Trimming left V 0 bases short and J 9 bases short, with 11 bases between. Generated by immunoSEQ multiplex PCR, the TCRdb table keeps only in-frame clones and is missing some. The sample lists 70,000 to 90,000 clones, roughly 90% occurring once. The sequencing here drew on peripheral blood, taken on day 0 of AZD1222 vaccination. The rearrangement links TRBV12-3 or TRBV12-4 to TRBJ2-5; D is unclear. This TCR was recovered from an adult in good health. Here the CDR3 reads CASSLAVGPAQYF. CDR3 nucleotide sequence: TGTGCCAGCAGTTTAGCCGTAGGGCCGGCCCAGTACTTC.